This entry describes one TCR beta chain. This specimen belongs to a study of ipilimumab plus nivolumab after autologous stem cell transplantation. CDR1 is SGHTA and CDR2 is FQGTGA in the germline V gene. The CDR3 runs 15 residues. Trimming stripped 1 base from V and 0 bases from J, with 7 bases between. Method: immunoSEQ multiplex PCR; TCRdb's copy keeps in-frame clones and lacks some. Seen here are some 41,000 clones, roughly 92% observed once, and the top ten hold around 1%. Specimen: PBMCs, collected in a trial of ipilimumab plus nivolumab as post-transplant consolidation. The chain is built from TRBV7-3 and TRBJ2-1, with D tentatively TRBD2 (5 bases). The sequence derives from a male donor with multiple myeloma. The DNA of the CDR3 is TGTGCCAGCAGCTTAAGGGGAGTCTCCTACAATGAGCAGTTCTTC. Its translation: CASSLRGVSYNEQFF.